The clone carrying this TCR beta chain was seen only a few times. This CDR3 contains 18 residues. The sample is drawn from a study of HIV-infected patients and healthy controls. From the 5' RACE reads, TCRdb called clonotypes with MiXCR, one entry per CDR3 protein. The repertoire has tens of thousands of distinct CDR3 sequences, 16% of them found once; the top ten carry under 6.5%. The sequence was obtained from a human donor in good health. The chain combines TRBV21-1 with TRBJ1-2. TRBV21-1 is a listed pseudogene. The sample taken for sequencing was CD4+ T cells from blood. The CDR3 DNA follows: TGTGCCAGCAGCAAGATCTGGCCAGGGAGGGATCCTAACTATGGCTACACCTTC. It encodes CASSKIWPGRDPNYGYTF.